The 20 T cell receptor beta chains given below trace back to one sample, sequenced in a study of cytomegalovirus exposure and HLA in healthy donors. The PCR employed 60 Vbeta primers together with 13 Jbeta primers. Clones were read by immunoSEQ multiplex PCR, and TCRdb kept only the in-frame ones, dropping some. The sample holds about 78,000 clones, 55% to 85% seen once. Sequences were obtained from PBMCs. The receptors here all came from a woman in her 40s in good health and CMV-seropositive.

The chain carries TRBV19 and TRBJ2-7; 7 bases fit TRBD2. CDR3 size: 14 residues. V was clipped by 4 bases and J by 4 bases; unmatched bases: 7. CDR1 and CDR2 (germline): LNHDA, SQIVND (reference sequence). The CDR3 nucleotides are TGTGCCAGTAGTACAGGACTAGGAAGGTACGAGCAGTACTTC. Translating it yields CASSTGLGRYEQYF.

This clone was seen more than once but under ten times. This chain links TRBV4-1 with TRBJ2-7, with D possibly being TRBD1 (6 bases). Between the trimmed V and J ends, which lost 0 bases and 5 bases, there was a span of 14 bases. Per germline, CDR1 MGHRA and CDR2 YSYEKL. This CDR3 has 15 residues. Written as DNA, the CDR3 is TGCGCCAGCAGCCAAGATTCAGGGGTCTGGGACGAGCAGTACTTC. Translated: CASSQDSGVWDEQYF.

V and J are TRBV9 and TRBJ1-3; D ambiguous. Trimming stripped 3 bases from V and 3 bases from J, with 13 bases between. Germline loops: CDR1 SGDLS, CDR2 YYNGEE. This CDR3 has 15 residues. The CDR3 protein is CASSGTMGFGNTIYF. The CDR3 DNA reads as TGTGCCAGCAGCGGCACAATGGGCTTTGGAAACACCATATATTTT.

The sample holds one count of this clone. This chain joins TRBV30 and TRBJ2-1; no clear D. The CDR3 spans 16 residues. The ends were cut back, 0 bases at V and 0 bases at J, with 12 bases in the middle. CDR1 and CDR2 from the germline V gene are GTSNPN and SVGIG (reference sequence). DNA of the CDR3: TGTGCCTGGAGTGTGCTCGGCGGCAGCTCCTACAATGAGCAGTTCTTC. Translating it yields CAWSVLGGSSYNEQFF.

The chain combines TRBV27 with TRBJ1-1, with D possibly being TRBD1 (5 bases). Trimming shortened V by 0 bases and J by 0 bases, and 11 bases separated the two germline ends. Germline assignment: CDR1 MNHEY and CDR2 SMNVEV (reference sequence). The CDR3 is made up of 16 amino acids. CDR3: CASSLSGTGLNTEAFF. CDR3 in DNA: TGTGCCAGCAGTTTATCGGGAACAGGCCTGAACACTGAAGCTTTCTTT.

The V and J genes are TRBV7-2 and TRBJ1-3; D is ambiguous. The V gene's germline CDR1 is SGHTA and CDR2 FQGNSA. The CDR3 runs to 14 residues. With 5 bases removed from V and 2 bases from J, the gap between germline ends came to 10 bases. The CDR3 protein is CASSPATTGNTIYF. The CDR3 nucleotides read TGTGCCAGCAGCCCTGCTACTACTGGAAACACCATATATTTT.

J is TRBJ1-6 and V is TRBV28, with no clear D. In germline, CDR1 is MDHEN, CDR2 SYDVKM. The CDR3 runs to 13 residues. Trimming took off 6 bases at V and 7 bases at J, with 10 bases between the two ends. DNA of the CDR3: TGTGCCAGCAGGTGGGAGGCGAATTCACCCCTCCACTTT. This encodes CASRWEANSPLHF.

The chain recombines TRBV6-6 with TRBJ1-1; the D is unclear. This CDR3 region has 13 residues. CDR1 and CDR2 (germline): MNHNY, SVGAGI (reference sequence). The germline V and J ends were trimmed by 2 bases and 3 bases, with 7 bases remaining between them. For the CDR3, the DNA is TGTGCCAGCAGTTACCCTCCCCACACTGAAGCTTTCTTT. Protein sequence: CASSYPPHTEAFF.

In DNA form, the CDR3 reads TGTGCCAGCAGTTTTCTAGGATCCGGGGAGCTGTTTTTT. Amino acids: CASSFLGSGELFF. The genes are TRBV6-5 and TRBJ2-2; D remains unclear. V was cut by 4 bases and J by 6 bases, with 9 bases left in between. The CDR3 runs to 13 residues. The germline V gene has CDR1 MNHEY and CDR2 SVGAGI.

The V gene is TRBV30, the J gene TRBJ2-3; D is uncertain. Germline V CDR1 and CDR2: GTSNPN, SVGIG (reference sequence). This CDR3 region has 14 residues. Between the trimmed V and J ends, which lost 4 bases and 1 base, there was a span of 12 bases. CDR3 in DNA: TGTGCCTGGATGAGCGCGATAGGCACAGATACGCAGTATTTT. It specifies CAWMSAIGTDTQYF.

CDR3 residues: CSVEAGEYEQYF. The CDR3 region has the DNA TGCAGCGTTGAGGCAGGGGAGTACGAGCAGTACTTC. The chain uses TRBV29-1 and TRBJ2-5, with D maybe TRBD1 (6 bases). The DNA end is more similar to TRBJ2-7, so the J call may be wrong. CDR3 length: 12 residues. Looked up from germline, CDR1 is SQVTM and CDR2 is ANQGSEA.

The chain combines TRBV20-1 with TRBJ1-1, with D unclear. Trimming took off 3 bases at V and 3 bases at J, with 5 bases between the two ends. CDR1 is DFQATT and CDR2 is SNEGSKA in the germline V gene (reference sequence). The CDR3 totals 11 residues. The CDR3 loop reads CSARRDTEAFF. CDR3 sequence (DNA): TGCAGTGCTAGGCGGGACACTGAAGCTTTCTTT.

This rearrangement joins TRBV2 to TRBJ1-1; TRBD1 is a possible D gene (6 bases). With 2 bases removed from V and 0 bases from J, the gap between germline ends came to 10 bases. This CDR3 spans 15 amino acids. CDR1 and CDR2 (germline): SNHLY, FYNNEI. The CDR3, as DNA: TGTGCCAGCAGTGAAATCGGACAGATGAACACTGAAGCTTTCTTT. Its translation: CASSEIGQMNTEAFF.

The chain couples TRBV27 to TRBJ1-1, with TRBD1 identical over 7 bases. The CDR3 sequence is 14 residues long. Germline trimming cut 6 bases from V and 1 base from J; bases unmatched to any gene: 5. Germline CDR1 reads MNHEY; CDR2 reads SMNVEV (reference sequence). DNA for the CDR3: TGTGCCAGCAGAGTCGGGACAGAGAACACTGAAGCTTTCTTT. Protein: CASRVGTENTEAFF.

CDR3 bases: TGTGCCAGCAGCTCTAACCTAGGGGGGAGGGATGGAGATACGCAGTATTTT. Its protein is CASSSNLGGRDGDTQYF. The chain joins TRBV7-9 to TRBJ2-3; perhaps TRBD2 as D (7 bases). The ends were cut back, 4 bases at V and 5 bases at J, with 22 bases in the middle. Germline V gives CDR1 SEHNR, CDR2 FQNEAQ (reference sequence). This CDR3 comprises 17 residues.

This chain links TRBV5-1 with TRBJ2-3, with 14 bases fitting TRBD2. This CDR3 comprises 18 residues. The V gene end was trimmed by 4 bases and the J gene end by 3 bases; junction bases not matched to a gene: 10. The germline V gene encodes CDR1 SGHRS and CDR2 YFSETQ. CDR3 bases: TGCGCCAGCAGCAAGGGACTAGCGGGAGCTGGGATGACAGATACGCAGTATTTT. Translated: CASSKGLAGAGMTDTQYF. Using reference TRBV5-1 and TRBJ2-3 for the parts outside the CDR3, the full variable domain is KAGVTQTPRYLIKTRGQQVTLSCSPISGHRSVSWYQQTPGQGLQFLFEYFSETQRNKGNFPGRFSGRQFSNSRSEMNVSTLELGDSALYLCASSKGLAGAGMTDTQYFGPGTRLTVL.

This clone came up a few times. The chain has TRBV6-5 and TRBJ1-1; 8 nucleotides match TRBD1. After removal of 6 bases from V and 1 base from J, the junction contained 4 bases not matched to a gene. Germline lookup yields CDR1 MNHEY and CDR2 SVGAGI. The CDR3 spans 14 residues. In DNA, the CDR3 is TGTGCCAGCAGGGCCGGGACAGGGAACACTGAAGCTTTCTTT. It codes for CASRAGTGNTEAFF.

The chain is built from TRBV13 and TRBJ2-2; D not resolved. Trimming removed 0 bases from V and 7 bases from J, with 6 bases in between. This CDR3 comprises 13 residues. The germline V gene encodes CDR1 PRHDT and CDR2 FYEKMQ (reference sequence). CDR3: CASSLGFGGELFF. CDR3 nucleotide sequence: TGTGCCAGCAGCTTAGGCTTCGGCGGGGAGCTGTTTTTT. Based on the CDR3 plus reference TRBV13 and TRBJ2-2, the full variable domain is AAGVIQSPRHLIKEKRETATLKCYPIPRHDTVYWYQQGPGQDPQFLISFYEKMQSDKGSIPDRFSAQQFSDYHSELNMSSLELGDSALYFCASSLGFGGELFFGEGSRLTVL.

Turning to this clone: The sample carries other DNA sequences with the same CDR3. This chain connects TRBV28 to TRBJ2-7; 7 bases agree with TRBD1. Germline V gene data show CDR1 as MDHEN and CDR2 as SYDVKM. V gave up 2 bases and J gave up 1 base; unmatched junction bases: 5. The CDR3 is 15 residues long. For the CDR3, the DNA is TGTGCCAGCAGTTTACCGACAGGGAGTTCCTACGAGCAGTACTTC. This encodes CASSLPTGSSYEQYF.

The J gene is TRBJ1-2, the V gene TRBV12-5, with D perhaps matching TRBD1 (5 bases). Germline V CDR1 and CDR2: LGHNT, FRNRAP. The CDR3 totals 16 residues. V lost 0 bases and J lost 2, with 13 bases in between. This CDR3 is CASGLVTWQGNYGYTF. In nucleotides, the CDR3 is TGTGCTAGTGGTTTGGTGACATGGCAGGGCAACTATGGCTACACCTTC.